One and the same sample provided the 16 T cell receptor beta chains below, sequenced in a study of identical twins. TCRdb reprocessed the 5' RACE reads with MiXCR, giving one entry per CDR3 protein. Here the sample spans hundreds of thousands of distinct CDR3 sequences, over 8.5% being singletons. Separately, the same data were catalogued under a study of yellow fever vaccine responses in identical twins.

Sequences were obtained from PBMCs. Every receptor here comes from a young woman in good health.

The sample holds a few counts of this clonotype. The genes are TRBV5-1 and TRBJ2-2, with 13 bases matching TRBD2. The germline V gene has CDR1 SGHRS and CDR2 YFSETQ. The CDR3 consists of 17 residues. Trimming removed 4 bases from V and 6 bases from J; junction bases left unmatched: 9. The CDR3 coding sequence is TGCGCCAGCAGCCCTCAAGGACTAGCGGGAGATGCCGGGGAGCTGTTTTTT. This translates into CASSPQGLAGDAGELFF.

This clonotype came up a few times. The chain recombines TRBV28 with TRBJ2-1, with 9 bases matching TRBD1. Germline trimming cut 6 bases from V and 8 bases from J; bases unmatched to any gene: 8. Looked up from germline, CDR1 is MDHEN and CDR2 is SYDVKM. The CDR3 loop spans 14 amino acids. Here the CDR3 DNA reads TGTGCCAGCAGCCTCGACAGGGGGGTCTATGAGCAGTTCTTC. Its translation: CASSLDRGVYEQFF.

This rearrangement joins TRBV20-1 to TRBJ1-2; D ambiguous. Germline lookup yields CDR1 DFQATT and CDR2 SNEGSKA (reference sequence). Trimming left V 0 bases short and J 5 bases short, with 16 bases between. This CDR3 contains 15 residues. CDR3 region: CSARDNRDLGYGYTF. For the CDR3, the DNA is TGCAGTGCTAGAGATAATCGGGATCTGGGATATGGCTACACCTTC.

V usage is TRBV5-6 and J usage is TRBJ2-2, with a weak D call TRBD2 (5 bases). Germline lookup yields CDR1 SGHDT and CDR2 YYEEEE. The CDR3 has 16 amino acids. V lost 2 bases and J 3 bases, leaving 14 bases between the germline ends. CDR3 nucleotides: TGTGCCAGCAGCTTCGTTCGAGGGTTCTACACCGGGGAGCTGTTTTTT. As protein: CASSFVRGFYTGELFF.

This clonotype was recorded at least ten times. J is TRBJ2-1 and V is TRBV6-5; D is possibly TRBD1 (6 bases). In germline, CDR1 is MNHEY, CDR2 SVGAGI. The CDR3 covers 15 residues. Trimming cost V 2 bases and J 2 bases, with 10 bases left between them. The CDR3 sequence: CASSYGGPAYNEQFF. DNA of the CDR3: TGTGCCAGCAGTTACGGGGGCCCTGCCTACAATGAGCAGTTCTTC.

The table lists this clonotype with many counts. The chain couples TRBV5-5 to TRBJ2-5; tentative D call: TRBD1 (5 bases). This CDR3 is built from 14 residues. V was cut by 1 base and J by 2 bases, with 9 bases left in between. Germline V CDR1 and CDR2: SGHKS, YYEKEE (reference sequence). This CDR3 is CASSLHYRQETQYF. As DNA, the CDR3 is TGTGCCAGCAGCTTGCACTACAGGCAAGAGACCCAGTACTTC. Full variable domain (missing parts from reference TRBV5-5 and TRBJ2-5): DAGVTQSPTHLIKTRGQQVTLRCSPISGHKSVSWYQQVLGQGPQFIFQYYEKEERGRGNFPDRFSARQFPNYSSELNVNALLLGDSALYLCASSLHYRQETQYFGPGTRLLVL.

The chain has TRBV5-1 and TRBJ2-7; 7 positions agree with TRBD2. This CDR3 comprises 15 residues. V lost 4 bases and J lost 2; bases outside the gene matches: 9. In germline, CDR1 is SGHRS, CDR2 YFSETQ. This chain's CDR3 is CASSLGGIGAYEQYF. CDR3 nucleotides: TGCGCCAGCAGCCTCGGGGGGATAGGCGCCTACGAGCAGTACTTC.

This clonotype was recorded many times. The rearrangement links TRBV16 to TRBJ1-1; 9 bases are shared with TRBD1. V dropped 4 bases and J dropped 0; count of bases not matched to a gene: 3. Germline V lookup: CDR1 KGHSY, CDR2 FQNENV. The CDR3 is made up of 15 amino acids. CDR3 sequence (DNA): TGTGCCAGCAGCCCGGGGACAGGGCTGAACACTGAAGCTTTCTTT. Protein sequence: CASSPGTGLNTEAFF.

This clonotype was picked up a small number of times. The V call is TRBV6-2 or TRBV6-3, the J call TRBJ2-1; D may be TRBD2 (5 bases). Germline V CDR1 and CDR2: MNHEY, SVGEGT. Trimming removed 8 bases from V and 7 bases from J, with 15 bases in between. The CDR3 runs 13 residues. CDR3 sequence (DNA): TGTGCCAGCCAGTTGTTTATAGCGAATGAGCAGTTCTTC. It yields the protein CASQLFIANEQFF.

The chain combines TRBV7-2 with TRBJ1-2; maybe TRBD1 (6 bases). Trimming pared 5 bases from V and 4 bases from J, leaving 14 bases between. Germline lookup yields CDR1 SGHTA and CDR2 FQGNSA. The CDR3 sequence is 14 residues long. The CDR3 bases are TGTGCCAGCAGCCGGGGACAATTAGGCTATGGCTACACCTTC. Amino acid sequence: CASSRGQLGYGYTF.

This clonotype occurred a few times. The chain carries TRBV5-1 and TRBJ2-7, with 11 bases fitting TRBD2. V shed 3 bases and J 5 bases; nucleotides not matched to a gene: 10. The CDR3 extends over 16 amino acids. Germline-derived CDR1 and CDR2 are SGHRS and YFSETQ. The CDR3 DNA is TGCGCCAGCAGCTGGGCTATGACTAGCGGGATCAACGAGCAGTACTTC. It encodes CASSWAMTSGINEQYF.

Comments on this clonotype: Lacking the conserved final phenylalanine or tryptophan, this CDR3 likely reflects a read error. The limits of the CDR3 on the DNA are not certain, so only TCRdb's listed CDR3 is given. The genes are TRBV2 and TRBJ2-3; the D call of TRBD1 is as the table states it, not checked on the DNA. Germline CDR1 is SNHLY and CDR2 is FYNNEI. The CDR3 region is 15 residues in length, termini included. CDR3 sequence: CASSEIRQPGHQMEL.

Many counts were recorded for this clonotype. V gene TRBV5-1 combines with J gene TRBJ2-3; the D is unclear. V was pared by 0 bases and J by 5 bases, with 7 bases between. The germline V gene encodes CDR1 SGHRS and CDR2 YFSETQ. The CDR3 extends over 13 amino acids. CDR3 DNA sequence: TGCGCCAGCAGCTTGGCCGGAATAGATACGCAGTATTTT. It codes for CASSLAGIDTQYF.

This clonotype appeared a few times. The chain links TRBV10-3 to TRBJ2-1, with D maybe TRBD2 (7 bases). Germline V gives CDR1 ENHRY, CDR2 SYGVKD. The CDR3 runs 13 residues. V lost 3 bases, J lost 6 bases, and 9 bases lay in between. Here the CDR3 DNA reads TGTGCCATCAGTGATGGGGGGGCCAATGAGCAGTTCTTC. Translating it yields CAISDGGANEQFF.

This clonotype was seen at least ten times. The rearrangement joins TRBV7-2 to TRBJ2-2, with D tentatively TRBD1 (5 bases). Between the trimmed V and J ends, which lost 2 bases and 0 bases, there was a span of 13 bases. The CDR3 has 17 amino acids. The germline V gene encodes CDR1 SGHTA and CDR2 FQGNSA. CDR3 amino acids: CASSLSPATANTGELFF. CDR3 nucleotides: TGTGCCAGCAGCTTATCTCCGGCGACAGCGAACACCGGGGAGCTGTTTTTT.

The gene calls are TRBV28 and TRBJ2-5; D possibly corresponds to TRBD2 (5 bases). V shed 5 bases and J shed 7 bases, with 20 bases lying between them. The V gene's germline CDR1 is MDHEN and CDR2 SYDVKM. This CDR3 is built from 15 residues. The CDR3 protein is CASSPTRALAGTQYF. The DNA of the CDR3 is TGTGCCAGCAGTCCAACTCGGGCCCTAGCCGGGACCCAGTACTTC.